This T cell receptor (beta chain) was observed in a study of blood T cells in healthy people across ages. The study recruited healthy Caucasian donors from Russia who were aged about 6 to 90. The CDR3 has 14 amino acids. The germline V gene encodes CDR1 SGHDN and CDR2 FVKESK. With 0 bases clipped from V and 10 bases from J, the junction kept 5 bases outside the gene matches. A second PCR, run for roughly 6 to 11 cycles, used a sample-barcoded 5' primer plus a J-beta primer mix. MiXCR was run by TCRdb on the 5' RACE reads, yielding one entry per CDR3 protein. The table has 1.5 million or so distinct CDR3 sequences, around 39% seen once. Whole-study findings and limits: A roughly linear age-dependent decrease characterized TCR beta diversity per million T cells.

Worth noting for this clonotype: As yet, its antigen is unknown.

This TCR derives from a woman under 30 in good health. Sample: blood. This chain joins TRBV14 and TRBJ2-1; 8 bases are a match to TRBD2. DNA for the CDR3: TGTGCCAGCAGCCAAGAAACCTTAGCGGGGGAGCAGTTCTTC. This codes for CASSQETLAGEQFF.